Listed below are T cell receptor beta chains from one sample, sequenced in a study of blood T cell repertoires in COVID-19. The protocol was immunoSEQ multiplex PCR, while the TCRdb copy is restricted to in-frame clones and leaves out a portion. There are about 160,000 clones in the sample; 90% to 95% occur only once, and about 4.5% lies in the top ten. Sequencing used peripheral blood. Receptors were obtained from a woman between 45 and 65 years old with acute or convalescent COVID-19. Each CDR3 is given with its conserved first and last residue. The D gene is left open where the match is weak. Where a row states a size, it is once, few, many or the class of an expanded clone; other rows omit it.

d_call	cdr3_length	clone_size	v_call	j_call	cdr3_nt	cdr3_aa
-	15	-	TRBV4-3	TRBJ2-1	TGCGCCAGCAGCCAAGGTGTATTGGGGAGCAATGAGCAGTTCTTC	CASSQGVLGSNEQFF
TRBD1	15	-	TRBV27	TRBJ2-7	TGTGCCAGCAGGGTTACCGGGACAGGCTCCTACGAGCAGTACTTC	CASRVTGTGSYEQYF
TRBD2	15	-	TRBV29-1	TRBJ2-7	TGCAGCGTTGAAATTCCTGACCTAGCGGAATACGAGCAGTACTTC	CSVEIPDLAEYEQYF
TRBD1	13	-	TRBV9	TRBJ1-6	TGTGCCAGCAGCGTCGGGACAGGCAGGGACCTCCACTTT	CASSVGTGRDLHF
-	14	-	TRBV11-2	TRBJ2-7	TGTGCCAGCAGCTTATCGGGAAATGGTTACGAGCAGTACTTC	CASSLSGNGYEQYF
-	14	once	TRBV2	TRBJ2-7	TGTGCCAGCATGACGGACAATAGCTCCTACGAGCAGTACTTC	CASMTDNSSYEQYF
-	13	-	TRBV11-2	TRBJ2-2	TGTGCCAGCAGCTTAGACAGGGGTGGGGAGCTGTTTTTT	CASSLDRGGELFF
TRBD2	13	-	TRBV2	TRBJ2-7	TGTGCCAGCAGCGGACTAGCGGACTACGAGCAGTACTTC	CASSGLADYEQYF
-	13	-	TRBV30	TRBJ1-5	TGTGCCTGGAGTAGGCAGGATAATCAGCCCCAGCATTTT	CAWSRQDNQPQHF
TRBD2	15	-	TRBV7-2	TRBJ2-7	TGTGCCAGCAGCTTAGGACTAGCTAGTACCTACGAGCAGTACTTC	CASSLGLASTYEQYF
TRBD2	13	-	TRBV6-2/TRBV6-3	TRBJ2-7	TGTGCCAGCAGTCTAGCGGGAACCTACGAGCAGTACTTC	CASSLAGTYEQYF
-	13	-	TRBV29-1	TRBJ2-5	TGCAGCGCCTTGATAGGACAGCAAGAGACCCAGTACTTC	CSALIGQQETQYF
-	15	once	TRBV28	TRBJ1-4	TGTGCCAGCAGTTTGAAGACAGGTAGAGGTGAAAAACTGTTTTTT	CASSLKTGRGEKLFF
-	13	-	TRBV19	TRBJ1-2	TGTGCCAGTAGTATCGCGACAGGCGGAGGCTACACCTTC	CASSIATGGGYTF
-	13	-	TRBV3-1/TRBV3-2	TRBJ2-7	TGTGCCAGCAGCCAAGCCTTAAATTACGAGCAGTACTTC	CASSQALNYEQYF
-	15	-	TRBV7-9	TRBJ1-1	TGTGCCAGCAGCCCCGGAGGCGGGGTGAACACTGAAGCTTTCTTT	CASSPGGGVNTEAFF
-	15	-	TRBV7-2	TRBJ1-6	TGTGCCAGCAGCTTAGGAGGGGGGGGTAATTCACCCCTCCACTTT	CASSLGGGGNSPLHF
-	13	-	TRBV9	TRBJ2-7	TGTGCCAGCAGCGTAGTCGAGGGCTACGAGCAGTACTTC	CASSVVEGYEQYF
-	11	-	TRBV6-2/TRBV6-3	TRBJ1-1	TGTGCCAGCAGTTACGGAGCTGAAGCTTTCTTT	CASSYGAEAFF
-	14	-	TRBV21-1	TRBJ1-1	TGTGCCAGCAGCAAGGTCGGTATGAACACTGAAGCTTTCTTT	CASSKVGMNTEAFF
-	15	-	TRBV11-2	TRBJ1-1	TGTGCCAGCAGCCCTTATGGGAGGGTGAACACTGAAGCTTTCTTT	CASSPYGRVNTEAFF
-	14	-	TRBV28	TRBJ1-2	TGTGCCAGCAGTCTCGAGGCGGTGAACTATGGCTACACCTTC	CASSLEAVNYGYTF
-	13	once	TRBV20-1	TRBJ2-7	TGCAGTGCTAGTGCGAGTCCACTGTACGAGCAGTACTTC	CSASASPLYEQYF
-	14	-	TRBV4-1	TRBJ1-6	TGCCCTCTCCTAAGAAGCTCCTATAATTCACCCCTCCACTTT	CPLLRSSYNSPLHF
-	11	once	TRBV28	TRBJ2-7	TGTGCCAGCAGGAGCTCCTACGAGCAGTACTTC	CASRSSYEQYF
TRBD2	15	-	TRBV7-3	TRBJ2-7	TGTGCCAGCAGCCCCATAGCGGGAGGGCACAACGAGCAGTACTTC	CASSPIAGGHNEQYF
-	14	-	TRBV21-1	TRBJ2-1	TGTGCCAGCAGGGAGAAGGGGACCTACAATGAGCAGTTCTTC	CASREKGTYNEQFF
TRBD1	13	-	TRBV6-5	TRBJ1-4	TGTGCCAGCAGAGGACAGGGGAATGAAAAACTGTTTTTT	CASRGQGNEKLFF
-	15	-	TRBV10-1	TRBJ2-2	TGCGCCAGCAGTGAGTCCGGACTGGACACCGGGGAGCTGTTTTTT	CASSESGLDTGELFF
TRBD1	17	-	TRBV19	TRBJ2-5	TGTGCCAGTAGTAGGACAGGTGGCGGTAGTTTTCAAGAGACCCAGTACTTC	CASSRTGGGSFQETQYF
-	14	once	TRBV29-1	TRBJ1-1	TGCAGCGTTGAAACCGGGTCCCGAGGGACTGAAGCTTTCTTT	CSVETGSRGTEAFF
-	15	-	TRBV7-2	TRBJ1-2	TGTGCCAGCAGCTTCGACGGGAGGTCGGACTATGGCTACACCTTC	CASSFDGRSDYGYTF
TRBD1	17	once	TRBV5-6	TRBJ1-1	TGTGCCAGCACTGGGGGGACAGGGATCGTTAGTGACACTGAAGCTTTCTTT	CASTGGTGIVSDTEAFF
-	11	once	TRBV6-5	TRBJ2-5	TGTGCCAGCCAGACATCGGAGACCCAGTACTTC	CASQTSETQYF
-	14	-	TRBV27	TRBJ2-3	TGTGCCAGCAGTTTAACGGTGATCACAGATACGCAGTATTTT	CASSLTVITDTQYF
-	16	-	TRBV9	TRBJ2-2	TGTGCCAGCAGCGTAGGAAGCGCTCCGAACACCGGGGAGCTGTTTTTT	CASSVGSAPNTGELFF
TRBD2	18	once	TRBV4-1	TRBJ2-2	TGCGCCAGCAGCCAAGAGGTAGCGGGAGGGCCAAAGGCCGGGGAGCTGTTTTTT	CASSQEVAGGPKAGELFF
-	13	-	TRBV18	TRBJ2-1	TGTGCCAGCTCACCTCCTAGGCGAAGTGGGCAGTTCTTC	CASSPPRRSGQFF
TRBD1	16	-	TRBV7-8	TRBJ1-5	TGTGCCAGCAGCTCCAGACAGGGGGAAGGCAATCAGCCCCAGCATTTT	CASSSRQGEGNQPQHF
TRBD2	13	-	TRBV12-3/TRBV12-4	TRBJ2-1	TGTGCCAGCAGTCGTCTAGCGGGAGATGAGCAGTTCTTC	CASSRLAGDEQFF
-	15	-	TRBV4-1	TRBJ2-1	TGCGCCAGCAGCCAAGGGAGGGAGGGGGACAATGAGCAGTTCTTC	CASSQGREGDNEQFF
TRBD1	17	-	TRBV4-1	TRBJ2-7	TGCGCCAGCAGCCAAGCCCTCATTCAGACAGGGGCCTACGAGCAGTACTTC	CASSQALIQTGAYEQYF
-	14	-	TRBV6-5	TRBJ1-1	TGTGCCAGCAAAGTCGACAGGCTTGGCACTGAAGCTTTCTTT	CASKVDRLGTEAFF
TRBD1	12	-	TRBV2	TRBJ1-2	TGTGCCAGCAGGCCAGGGGGTCATGGCTACACCTTC	CASRPGGHGYTF
-	17	-	TRBV18	TRBJ1-2	TGTGCCAGCTCACCACCGGGGAGAGCCCTGGGCCGCTATGGCTACACCTTC	CASSPPGRALGRYGYTF
-	17	-	TRBV7-2	TRBJ1-1	TGTGCCAGCAGCTTAGTCGGTAGGATCGGGGAGGACACTGAAGCTTTCTTT	CASSLVGRIGEDTEAFF
-	14	-	TRBV18	TRBJ1-2	TGTGCCAGCTCACCAGGGAACAGGGAATACGGCTACACCTTC	CASSPGNREYGYTF
TRBD1	12	once	TRBV29-1	TRBJ1-1	TGCAGCGCTCGGACAGGGACAGACGAAGCTTTCTTT	CSARTGTDEAFF
TRBD2	17	-	TRBV5-4	TRBJ2-5	TGTGCCAGCAGCCCCGGCGGTAGCGGGGGGGCAGTGGAGACCCAGTACTTC	CASSPGGSGGAVETQYF